The rows below give T cell receptor beta chains drawn from one sample of a study of T cells in Graves' hyperthyroidism and ophthalmopathy. TCRdb fed the multiplex PCR reads into MiXCR, producing one record per CDR3 protein. The sample gives some 270,000 distinct CDR3 sequences, 24% of which show up once; roughly 40% is in the top ten. The source material was blood. These receptors originate from a middle-aged woman with Graves' ophthalmopathy. Each CDR3 is given with its conserved first and last residue. Each record gives: V gene, clone size, J gene, D gene, CDR3 protein, CDR3 DNA. A D gene is named only where the DNA matches it firmly. Clone size is given for some rows only: seen once, a few or many times, or a class if the clone is expanded.

V gene: TRBV12-3/TRBV12-4
clone size: .
J gene: TRBJ1-2
D gene: TRBD1
CDR3 protein: CASSPWDRDRSGYTF
CDR3 DNA: TGTGCCAGCAGTCCATGGGACAGGGATCGGTCTGGCTACACCTTC

V gene: TRBV5-1
clone size: .
J gene: TRBJ2-7
D gene: TRBD1
CDR3 protein: CASSLGQTGAEQYF
CDR3 DNA: TGCGCCAGCAGCTTGGGACAGACAGGGGCCGAGCAGTACTTC

V gene: TRBV20-1
clone size: many
J gene: TRBJ1-2
D gene: .
CDR3 protein: CSARLAPGLDYGYTF
CDR3 DNA: TGCAGTGCTAGACTAGCCCCAGGGTTGGACTATGGCTACACCTTC

V gene: TRBV6-2/TRBV6-3
clone size: many
J gene: TRBJ1-1
D gene: TRBD1
CDR3 protein: CASSSPGQGAFF
CDR3 DNA: TGTGCCAGCAGTTCACCGGGACAGGGGGCTTTCTTT

V gene: TRBV30
clone size: many
J gene: TRBJ2-7
D gene: TRBD1
CDR3 protein: CATGESEQYF
CDR3 DNA: TGCGCTACAGGGGAAAGCGAGCAGTACTTC

V gene: TRBV24-1
clone size: many
J gene: TRBJ1-2
D gene: .
CDR3 protein: CAISRQENYGYTF
CDR3 DNA: TGTGCCATCTCGAGACAGGAGAACTATGGCTACACCTTC

V gene: TRBV28
clone size: many
J gene: TRBJ1-2
D gene: .
CDR3 protein: CASSLSGSLSNYGYTF
CDR3 DNA: TGTGCCAGCAGTTTATCGGGCAGCCTTTCTAACTATGGCTACACCTTC

V gene: TRBV7-9
clone size: few
J gene: TRBJ2-5
D gene: .
CDR3 protein: CASSPQAVQGGTQYF
CDR3 DNA: TGTGCCAGCAGCCCTCAAGCCGTGCAGGGTGGGACCCAGTACTTC

V gene: TRBV4-2
clone size: many
J gene: TRBJ2-7
D gene: TRBD2
CDR3 protein: CASSQDKGLAISEQYF
CDR3 DNA: TGTGCCAGCAGCCAAGATAAGGGACTAGCGATATCCGAGCAGTACTTC

V gene: TRBV13
clone size: many
J gene: TRBJ2-2
D gene: .
CDR3 protein: CASSLIGNTGELFF
CDR3 DNA: TGTGCCAGCAGCTTAATCGGGAACACCGGGGAGCTGTTTTTT